The 25 T cell receptor beta chains listed next were all sequenced from one sample in a study of cytomegalovirus exposure and HLA in healthy donors (dated by TCRdb to 2015 to 2018). Libraries were prepared through the immunoSEQ multiplex PCR assay. For the multiplex PCR, a mixture combining 60 forward primers for TCR Vbeta segments and 13 reverse primers for TCR Jbeta segments was used. Here the immuneACCESS table is served through TCRdb, limited to in-frame sequences with V and J called. Missing clones are a known gap in these copies; in checked studies unresolved V genes cover under half, and the rest lacks a known reason. The sample table holds about 170,000 clones, of which almost 75% were seen once. The leading ten clones occupy 5% to 5.5% of the sample. The sample comprised PBMCs. All receptors derive from a woman younger than 35 in good health and CMV-seropositive.

The chain employs TRBV6-5 and TRBJ1-1; D unresolved. The CDR3 loop spans 14 amino acids. The V gene's germline CDR1 is MNHEY and CDR2 SVGAGI. V lost 2 bases and J lost 1, with 8 bases in between. CDR3 amino acids: CASSYGRQNTEAFF. The CDR3, as DNA: TGTGCCAGCAGTTACGGCAGGCAGAACACTGAAGCTTTCTTT.

This clone was counted between two and nine times. The chain joins TRBV6-6 to TRBJ2-2, with TRBD1 matching 7 bases. CDR3 length: 14 residues. The V and J ends lost 5 bases and 1 base, in that order; junction bases with no gene match: 1. CDR1 and CDR2 (germline): MNHNY, SVGAGI (reference sequence). The CDR3 DNA sequence: TGTGCCAGCAGTAGGGACAGGAACACCGGGGAGCTGTTTTTT. Protein sequence: CASSRDRNTGELFF.

This clone was seen once. The chain couples TRBV9 to TRBJ1-5, with D possibly TRBD1 on 5 matching bases. CDR3 length: 14 amino acids. Germline V gene sequence: CDR1 SGDLS, CDR2 YYNGEE. V lost 4 bases and J 7 bases, leaving 15 bases between the germline ends. For the CDR3, the DNA is TGTGCCAGCAGCCAGGCAGGGCCGCCACAGCCCCAGCATTTT. Protein sequence: CASSQAGPPQPQHF.

This chain uses TRBV9 with TRBJ1-6; possible D gene TRBD1, 5 bases. Germline values: CDR1 SGDLS, CDR2 YYNGEE. This CDR3 region has 17 residues. V was shortened by 0 bases and J by 7 bases, with 17 bases between the two germline ends. The CDR3 spells CASSVEGIGGGNSPLHF. The CDR3 bases are TGTGCCAGCAGCGTAGAGGGTATTGGCGGGGGAAATTCACCCCTCCACTTT.

The chain links TRBV2 to TRBJ2-5; TRBD2 matches at 8 bases. The CDR3 runs to 16 residues. Germline V gene sequence: CDR1 SNHLY, CDR2 FYNNEI. Trimming took 1 base from V and 1 from J; bases not matched to a gene: 5. The CDR3 protein is CASSEVPGGLQETQYF. The CDR3 nucleotides read TGTGCCAGCAGTGAAGTACCGGGGGGGCTCCAAGAGACCCAGTACTTC. The variable domain in full, completed from reference TRBV2 and TRBJ2-5, reads EPEVTQTPSHQVTQMGQEVILRCVPISNHLYFYWYRQILGQKVEFLVSFYNNEISEKSEIFDDQFSVERPDGSNFTLKIRSTKLEDSAMYFCASSEVPGGLQETQYFGPGTRLLVL.

V is TRBV4-2 and J is TRBJ2-2; TRBD1 aligns across 9 bases. The J segment lost 1 base and the V segment lost 3 bases, leaving 3 bases of the junction unmatched. The germline gives CDR1 LGHNA, CDR2 YNFKEQ. This CDR3 is built from 16 residues. The CDR3 loop reads CASSHGGQGNTGELFF. CDR3 nucleotide sequence: TGTGCCAGCAGCCACGGGGGACAGGGGAACACCGGGGAGCTGTTTTTT.

This clone was detected once. CDR3 sequence (DNA): TGTGCCAGTAGTATAGCTCCGGTCGGGGGAGACGAGCAGTACTTC. Translation: CASSIAPVGGDEQYF. This sequence joins TRBV19 and TRBJ2-7, with a possible D match to TRBD2 (6 bases). The CDR3 runs to 15 residues. With 1 base removed from V and 5 bases from J, the gap between germline ends came to 15 bases. Germline loops: CDR1 LNHDA, CDR2 SQIVND (reference sequence).

The rearrangement links TRBV5-1 to TRBJ1-3; maybe TRBD1 (6 bases). Trimming removed 0 bases at V and 0 bases at J, with 16 bases between. The CDR3 extends over 18 amino acids. Per germline, CDR1 SGHRS and CDR2 YFSETQ. The CDR3 here is CASSLGSTGTSSGNTIYF. In DNA, the CDR3 is TGCGCCAGCAGCTTGGGGAGTACAGGGACCAGCTCTGGAAACACCATATATTTT.

The rearrangement uses TRBV4-3 and TRBJ2-1; D gene uncertain. V was trimmed by 0 bases and J by 0 bases, leaving 6 bases between them. CDR1 is LGHNA, CDR2 YSLEER, per germline. The CDR3 has 15 residues. CDR3 residues: CASSQDLSSYNEQFF. CDR3 sequence (DNA): TGCGCCAGCAGCCAAGATTTGAGCTCCTACAATGAGCAGTTCTTC.

This clone was found a few times. Other DNA sequences in this specimen translate into the identical CDR3. The chain links TRBV4-2 to TRBJ1-5; D call uncertain. Looked up from germline, CDR1 is LGHNA and CDR2 is YNFKEQ. The CDR3 spans 15 residues. V lost 1 base to trimming and J lost 1 base, with 8 bases between them. The CDR3 here is CASSQVAGSNQPQHF. Written as DNA, the CDR3 is TGTGCCAGCAGCCAAGTAGCGGGGAGCAATCAGCCCCAGCATTTT.

In regard to this clone: The junction shows a germline mismatch at one end, possibly a read error. The chain links TRBV5-1 to TRBJ2-1, with 8 bases matching TRBD1. The CDR3 runs 15 residues. Germline-derived CDR1 and CDR2 are SGHRS and YFSETQ. The CDR3 coding sequence is TGCGCCAGCAGCTTGACGCAGGGGGCTAATCATGAGCAGCTCTTC. Translation: CASSLTQGANHEQLF.

The rearrangement links TRBV5-1 to TRBJ1-6; 10 bases line up with TRBD1. With 0 bases clipped from V and 10 bases from J, the junction kept 4 bases outside the gene matches. CDR3 size: 15 residues. Germline loops: CDR1 SGHRS, CDR2 YFSETQ. CDR3 sequence reads: CASSLGQGALSPLHF. In DNA, the CDR3 is TGCGCCAGCAGCTTGGGACAGGGGGCTTTGTCACCCCTCCACTTT.

The CDR3 DNA is TGTGCCACCTCCAGACAGACTCTTATCTACGAGCAGTACTTC. This gives the protein CATSRQTLIYEQYF. The rearrangement links TRBV27 to TRBJ2-7; D possibly corresponds to TRBD1 (5 bases). CDR3 size: 14 residues. V lost 10 bases and J lost 3, with 19 bases in between. Germline V gene sequence: CDR1 MNHEY, CDR2 SMNVEV (reference sequence).

CDR3 DNA: TGTGCCAGCAGTGACCCCGGGACAGTATTACATCAGCCCCAGCATTTT. It yields the protein CASSDPGTVLHQPQHF. The V call is TRBV28, the J call TRBJ1-5, with TRBD1 identical over 7 bases. V lost 5 bases and J lost 5; bases outside the gene matches: 12. Germline lookup yields CDR1 MDHEN and CDR2 SYDVKM. CDR3 size: 16 residues.

CDR3 residues: CASSQVDLGLDYTFGFF. CDR3 coding DNA: TGCGCCAGCAGCCAAGTGGATTTGGGTTTGGACTACACCTTTGGTTTCTTT. The V call is TRBV4-1, the J call TRBJ1-1, with D hard to call. Germline CDR1 is MGHRA and CDR2 is YSYEKL. The germline V and J ends were trimmed by 1 base and 13 bases, with 28 bases remaining between them. The CDR3 runs 17 residues.

This clone was observed a few times. The gene calls are TRBV29-1 and TRBJ2-5; unclear D gene. The CDR3 extends over 13 amino acids. Germline loops: CDR1 SQVTM, CDR2 ANQGSEA. The V and J ends lost 7 bases and 1 base respectively, with 13 bases between them. The DNA for the CDR3 is TGCAGCGCTAACCCGACGGGCCAAGAGACCCAGTACTTC. Amino acid sequence: CSANPTGQETQYF.

The chain links TRBV5-4 to TRBJ2-1, with 8 bases identical to TRBD2. Germline lookup yields CDR1 SGHNT and CDR2 YYREEE (reference sequence). The CDR3 has 13 residues. V lost 4 bases and J lost 8; bases outside the gene matches: 5. The CDR3 DNA sequence: TGTGCCAGCAGCCTCGGGGGGGCCGATGAGCAGTTCTTC. This translates into CASSLGGADEQFF.

CDR3 coding DNA: TGTGCCAGCAGCGCCGGTGGACAGGGTCCTCACATTCAGTACTTC. This translates into CASSAGGQGPHIQYF. This sequence joins TRBV7-8 and TRBJ2-4; 8 nucleotides agree with TRBD1. V gave up 5 bases and J gave up 8 bases; unmatched junction bases: 11. The CDR3 has 15 residues. Germline V lookup: CDR1 SGHVS, CDR2 FQNEAQ.

The genes are TRBV29-1 and TRBJ2-7, with TRBD2 matching over 9 bases. The CDR3 length is 17 residues. CDR1 is SQVTM, CDR2 ANQGSEA, per germline. Unmatched junction bases numbered 17, after V lost 6 bases and J lost 2 bases. The CDR3 loop reads CSVGGVYGAGGPYEQYF. Written as DNA, the CDR3 is TGCAGCGTCGGGGGGGTTTATGGAGCGGGGGGACCCTACGAGCAGTACTTC.

The genes are TRBV7-2 and TRBJ2-2, with D possibly being TRBD1 (5 bases). The CDR3 spans 15 residues. The V gene's germline CDR1 is SGHTA and CDR2 FQGNSA. Between the trimmed V and J ends, which lost 3 bases and 1 base, there was a span of 9 bases. The CDR3 DNA is TGTGCCAGCAGCTTGGGTAGGGGGAACACCGGGGAGCTGTTTTTT. Its translation: CASSLGRGNTGELFF.

This clone has more than one count but fewer than ten. The chain joins TRBV27 to TRBJ1-3; no firm D call. Germline-derived CDR1 and CDR2 are MNHEY and SMNVEV (reference sequence). V shed 3 bases and J shed 4 bases, with 7 bases lying between them. This CDR3 is 13 amino acids long. This chain's CDR3 is CASSFIAGNTIYF. Here the CDR3 DNA reads TGTGCCAGCAGTTTTATCGCGGGAAACACCATATATTTT.

The chain links TRBV5-5 to TRBJ2-7, with D unresolved. V was pared by 4 bases and J by 7 bases, with 9 bases between. The CDR3 has 11 amino acids. The germline V gene encodes CDR1 SGHKS and CDR2 YYEKEE (reference sequence). The CDR3 region has the DNA TGTGCCAGCAGCGTAAACAGAGAGCAGTACTTC. It translates to CASSVNREQYF.

The genes are TRBV10-3 and TRBJ2-3; 10 nucleotides agree with TRBD2. Germline CDR1 ENHRY, CDR2 SYGVKD. Trimming removed 2 bases from V and 0 bases from J; junction bases left unmatched: 14. CDR3 length: 20 amino acids. DNA of the CDR3: TGTGCCATCAGTGAGGCGCCTAGCGGGGGACTTAGTACGAGCACAGATACGCAGTATTTT. Its translation is CAISEAPSGGLSTSTDTQYF.

The chain couples TRBV2 to TRBJ2-1, with D possibly being TRBD2 (7 bases). With 4 bases removed from V and 9 bases from J, the gap between germline ends came to 19 bases. Germline V gives CDR1 SNHLY, CDR2 FYNNEI. This CDR3 contains 15 residues. The CDR3 loop reads CASSAGGASPGEQFF. The CDR3 DNA reads as TGTGCCAGCAGTGCTGGGGGGGCCTCCCCAGGTGAGCAGTTCTTC. Combining the CDR3 with reference TRBV2 and TRBJ2-1 gives the whole variable domain EPEVTQTPSHQVTQMGQEVILRCVPISNHLYFYWYRQILGQKVEFLVSFYNNEISEKSEIFDDQFSVERPDGSNFTLKIRSTKLEDSAMYFCASSAGGASPGEQFFGPGTRLTVL.

This chain connects TRBV7-6 to TRBJ2-5, with D possibly matching TRBD2 (7 bases). The J call may be incorrect, as the DNA end agrees better with TRBJ2-7. Germline CDR1 reads SGHVS; CDR2 reads FNYEAQ. The CDR3 contains 17 residues. The CDR3 DNA follows: TGTGCCAGCAGCTTAACGGGAGGAGGGGGAAGCTCCTACGAGCAGTACTTC. The encoded protein is CASSLTGGGGSSYEQYF.